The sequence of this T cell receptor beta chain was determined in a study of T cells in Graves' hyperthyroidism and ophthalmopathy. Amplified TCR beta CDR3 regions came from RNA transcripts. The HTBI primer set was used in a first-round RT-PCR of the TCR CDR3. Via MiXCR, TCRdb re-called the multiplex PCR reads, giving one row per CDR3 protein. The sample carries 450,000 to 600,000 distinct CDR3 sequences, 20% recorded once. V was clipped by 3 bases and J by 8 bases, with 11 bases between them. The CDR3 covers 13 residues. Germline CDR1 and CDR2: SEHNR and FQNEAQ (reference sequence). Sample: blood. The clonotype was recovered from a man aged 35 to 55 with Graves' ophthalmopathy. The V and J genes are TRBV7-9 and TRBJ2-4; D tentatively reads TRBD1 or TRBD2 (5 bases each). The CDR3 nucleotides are TGTGCCAGCAGCTTGGGGACCGGGCACATTCAGTACTTC. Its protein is CASSLGTGHIQYF.